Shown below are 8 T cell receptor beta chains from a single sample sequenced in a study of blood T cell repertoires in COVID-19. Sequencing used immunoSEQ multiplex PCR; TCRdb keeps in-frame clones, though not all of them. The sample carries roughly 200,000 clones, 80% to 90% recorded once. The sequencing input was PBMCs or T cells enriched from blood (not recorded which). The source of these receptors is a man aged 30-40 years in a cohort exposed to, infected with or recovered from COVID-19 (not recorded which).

CDR3 protein: CASRSTEGLATEQYF. In nucleotides, the CDR3 is TGTGCCAGCAGGTCTACCGAGGGACTAGCTACGGAGCAGTACTTC. The V and J genes are TRBV6-5 and TRBJ2-7, with 9 nucleotides matching TRBD2. V dropped 6 bases and J dropped 7; count of bases not matched to a gene: 13. Per germline, CDR1 MNHEY and CDR2 SVGAGI. This CDR3 comprises 15 residues.

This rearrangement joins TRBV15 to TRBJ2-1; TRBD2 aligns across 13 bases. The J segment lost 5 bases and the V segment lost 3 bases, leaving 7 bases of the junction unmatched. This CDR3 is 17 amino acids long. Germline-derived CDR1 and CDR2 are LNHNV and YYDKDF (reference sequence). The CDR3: CATSSSGTSGNHNEQFF. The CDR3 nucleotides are TGTGCCACCAGCAGTTCCGGGACTAGCGGGAACCACAATGAGCAGTTCTTC.

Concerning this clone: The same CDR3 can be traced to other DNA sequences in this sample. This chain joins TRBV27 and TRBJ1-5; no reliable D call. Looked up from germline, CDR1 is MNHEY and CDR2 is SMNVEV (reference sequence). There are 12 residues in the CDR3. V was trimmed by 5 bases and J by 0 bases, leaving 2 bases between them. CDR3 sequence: CASSHSNQPQHF. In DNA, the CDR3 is TGTGCCAGCAGTCATAGCAATCAGCCCCAGCATTTT.

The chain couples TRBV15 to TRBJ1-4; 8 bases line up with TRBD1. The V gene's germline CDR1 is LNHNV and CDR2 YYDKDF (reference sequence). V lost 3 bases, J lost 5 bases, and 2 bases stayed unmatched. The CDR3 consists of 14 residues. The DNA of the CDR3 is TGTGCCACCAGCAGGCGGACAGGGAATGAAAAACTGTTTTTT. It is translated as CATSRRTGNEKLFF.

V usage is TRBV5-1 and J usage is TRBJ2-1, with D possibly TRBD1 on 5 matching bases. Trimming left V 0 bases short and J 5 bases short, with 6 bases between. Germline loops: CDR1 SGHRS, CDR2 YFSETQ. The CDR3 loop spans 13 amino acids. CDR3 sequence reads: CASSLEGNNEQFF. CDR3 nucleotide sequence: TGCGCCAGCAGCTTGGAGGGGAACAATGAGCAGTTCTTC.

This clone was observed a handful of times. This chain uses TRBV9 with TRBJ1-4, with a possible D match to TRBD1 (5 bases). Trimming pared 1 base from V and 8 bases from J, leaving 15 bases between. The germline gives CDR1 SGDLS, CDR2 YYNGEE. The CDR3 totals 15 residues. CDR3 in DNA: TGTGCCAGCAGCGTATCCGGCAGCGACAGCGAAAAACTGTTTTTT. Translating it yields CASSVSGSDSEKLFF.

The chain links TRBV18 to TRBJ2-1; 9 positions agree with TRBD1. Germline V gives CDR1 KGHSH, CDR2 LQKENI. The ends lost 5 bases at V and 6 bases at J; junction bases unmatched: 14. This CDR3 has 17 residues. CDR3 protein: CASSESHPGQGGNEQFF. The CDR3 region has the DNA TGTGCCAGCTCAGAAAGCCACCCGGGACAGGGCGGCAATGAGCAGTTCTTC.

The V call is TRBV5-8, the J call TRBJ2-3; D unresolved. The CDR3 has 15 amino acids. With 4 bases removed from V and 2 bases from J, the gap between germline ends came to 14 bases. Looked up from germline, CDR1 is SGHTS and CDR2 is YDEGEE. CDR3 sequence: CASSLPSFPTDTQYF. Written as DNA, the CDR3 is TGTGCCAGCAGCCTACCCTCCTTTCCCACAGATACGCAGTATTTT.